A single sample gave rise to the 6 T cell receptor beta chains below, sequenced in a study of shared clonotypes between healthy human individuals. Cells designated naive CD8 were CD45RO-negative and were positively selected for CCR7, with terminally differentiated effector memory CD45RA+ cells excluded. Sequencing used immunoSEQ multiplex PCR; TCRdb keeps in-frame clones, though not all of them. The sample contains 1.5 million to 2.5 million clones, 85% to 95% of which appear only once. Sequences were obtained from naive CD8+ T cells sorted from blood. These receptors were obtained from a man between 18 and 35 years old in good health.

This rearrangement joins TRBV7-9 to TRBJ2-7, with 8 bases matching TRBD2. V lost 4 bases, J lost 3 bases, and 14 bases stayed unmatched. The V gene's germline CDR1 is SEHNR and CDR2 FQNEAQ (reference sequence). The CDR3 covers 17 residues. The CDR3 sequence: CASSSLWDSGASYEQYF. The CDR3 nucleotides read TGTGCCAGCAGCTCCCTTTGGGATAGCGGGGCGAGCTACGAGCAGTACTTC. The full variable domain, completed using reference TRBV7-9 and TRBJ2-7, is DTGVSQNPRHKITKRGQNVTFRCDPISEHNRLYWYRQTLGQGPEFLTYFQNEAQLEKSRLLSDRFSAERPKGSFSTLEIQRTEQGDSAMYLCASSSLWDSGASYEQYFGPGTRLTVT.

The V call is TRBV10-3, the J call TRBJ1-6; the match to TRBD1 covers 12 bases. This CDR3 spans 16 amino acids. V shed 10 bases, J shed 8 bases, and the junction held 12 bases outside the gene matches. Germline assignment: CDR1 ENHRY and CDR2 SYGVKD. The CDR3 here is CASETGTGGSDSPLHF. In nucleotides, the CDR3 is TGTGCCAGTGAAACCGGGACAGGGGGCTCAGATTCACCCCTCCACTTT.

The CDR3 protein is CASKGEGGHNEQFF. The CDR3 region has the DNA TGTGCCAGTAAGGGGGAGGGTGGACACAATGAGCAGTTCTTC. The J gene is TRBJ2-1, the V gene TRBV19; D might be TRBD2 (7 bases). The length of the CDR3 is 14 residues. Germline lookup yields CDR1 LNHDA and CDR2 SQIVND (reference sequence). V was shortened by 7 bases and J by 5 bases, with 15 bases between the two germline ends. Drawing the rest from reference TRBV19 and TRBJ2-1, the complete variable domain is DGGITQSPKYLFRKEGQNVTLSCEQNLNHDAMYWYRQDPGQGLRLIYYSQIVNDFQKGDIAEGYSVSREKKESFPLTVTSAQKNPTAFYLCASKGEGGHNEQFFGPGTRLTVL.

The V call is TRBV4-1, the J call TRBJ1-1; tentative D call: TRBD1 (5 bases). CDR1 is MGHRA and CDR2 is YSYEKL in the germline V gene. The CDR3 is made up of 16 amino acids. The V end lost 0 bases, the J end lost 1 base, and 12 bases lay between the germline ends. This chain's CDR3 is CASSQDPVGGNTEAFF. CDR3 DNA sequence: TGCGCCAGCAGCCAAGATCCGGTGGGGGGGAACACTGAAGCTTTCTTT.

V gene TRBV10-1 combines with J gene TRBJ2-3, with D unresolved. The CDR3 has 15 residues. The germline gives CDR1 WNHNN, CDR2 SYGVQD (reference sequence). V was pared by 0 bases and J by 0 bases, with 7 bases between. CDR3 bases: TGCGCCAGCAGTGAGTCGACAAGTAGCACAGATACGCAGTATTTT. Its translation is CASSESTSSTDTQYF.

The rearrangement uses TRBV7-9 and TRBJ2-7; the D gene is possibly TRBD1 (5 bases). V shed 3 bases and J shed 4 bases, with 10 bases lying between them. Per the germline V gene, CDR1 is SEHNR and CDR2 is FQNEAQ (reference sequence). This CDR3 spans 13 amino acids. The CDR3 DNA is TGTGCCAGCAGCTTCTACGACAGATACGAGCAGTACTTC. Encoded protein: CASSFYDRYEQYF.